The 29 T cell receptor beta chains given below trace back to one sample, sequenced in a study of PD-L1 blockade in urothelial cancer. Clones were sequenced by immunoSEQ multiplex PCR, and TCRdb holds only the in-frame ones, with some missing. This sample carries approximately 100,000 clones, 91% of them seen once, and the ten largest clones take just over 0.9%. The source material was PBMCs, sampled around atezolizumab (anti-PD-L1) treatment. The receptor set was obtained from a woman older than 75 with urothelial cancer.

For the CDR3, the DNA is TGTGCCATCAGTGAGCCAGGGCAGCAGCCCCAGCATTTT. This sequence encodes CAISEPGQQPQHF. This chain uses TRBV10-3 with TRBJ1-5; maybe TRBD1 (5 bases). In germline, CDR1 is ENHRY, CDR2 SYGVKD. The CDR3 runs 13 residues. With 2 bases removed from V and 7 bases from J, the gap between germline ends came to 9 bases.

The V call is TRBV5-1, the J call TRBJ2-7; D remains unclear. V dropped 5 bases and J dropped 0 bases, with 12 bases sitting between them. Germline CDR1 and CDR2: SGHRS and YFSETQ. The CDR3 is 14 amino acids. CDR3 in amino acids: CASRIMERSYEQYF. The CDR3 nucleotides read TGCGCCAGCAGGATCATGGAGCGCTCCTACGAGCAGTACTTC.

The chain carries TRBV5-5 and TRBJ2-5; TRBD1 might be the D (6 bases). The V gene's germline CDR1 is SGHKS and CDR2 YYEKEE (reference sequence). CDR3 size: 15 residues. Trimming removed 4 bases at V and 2 bases at J, with 15 bases between. This chain's CDR3 is CASSTRDTQQETQYF. The DNA for the CDR3 is TGTGCCAGCAGCACACGGGACACGCAACAAGAGACCCAGTACTTC. The variable domain in full, with the rest retrieved from reference TRBV5-5 and TRBJ2-5, is DAGVTQSPTHLIKTRGQQVTLRCSPISGHKSVSWYQQVLGQGPQFIFQYYEKEERGRGNFPDRFSARQFPNYSSELNVNALLLGDSALYLCASSTRDTQQETQYFGPGTRLLVL.

The J gene is TRBJ2-2, the V gene TRBV7-8; D is unclear. Germline assignment: CDR1 SGHVS and CDR2 FQNEAQ. The CDR3 is 13 residues long. Trimming removed 8 bases at V and 4 bases at J, with 11 bases between. Written as DNA, the CDR3 is TGTGCCAGCGGGTGGGCTATCACCGGGGAGCTGTTTTTT. Amino acid sequence: CASGWAITGELFF.

This clone was picked up one time. V and J are TRBV29-1 and TRBJ1-2; 8 bases fit TRBD1. Germline-derived CDR1 and CDR2 are SQVTM and ANQGSEA. The CDR3 has 15 amino acids. Losses at the gene ends were 3 bases for V and 4 bases for J; bases not matched to a gene: 10. The CDR3 DNA sequence: TGCAGCGTTGAGAGTAGACAGGGGCTTGGCTATGGCTACACCTTC. This translates into CSVESRQGLGYGYTF.

The rearrangement links TRBV11-1 to TRBJ1-1; possibly TRBD1 for D (6 bases). The V and J ends lost 1 base and 2 bases respectively, with 17 bases between them. The CDR3 length is 17 residues. CDR1 is SGHAT and CDR2 is FQDESV in the germline V gene (reference sequence). The DNA of the CDR3 is TGTGCCAGCAGCTTAGGAAGGCAGGGGCGGGTCAACACTGAAGCTTTCTTT. Its translation: CASSLGRQGRVNTEAFF.

Only a few counts were recorded for this clone. The chain combines TRBV5-4 with TRBJ2-7, with a tentative D call TRBD2 (6 bases). V was pared by 5 bases and J by 4 bases, with 13 bases between. CDR3 length equals 13 residues. The germline V gene has CDR1 SGHNT and CDR2 YYREEE (reference sequence). CDR3 bases: TGTGCCAGCAGATCCATTAGCGGATACGAGCAGTACTTC. Its translation: CASRSISGYEQYF.

The chain links TRBV28 to TRBJ2-1; TRBD2 agrees at 14 bases. The germline gives CDR1 MDHEN, CDR2 SYDVKM. This CDR3 contains 17 residues. With V trimmed by 3 bases and J by 4 bases, 5 bases remained unmatched. The CDR3 region is CASSLPGTSGSYNEQFF. The CDR3 region has the DNA TGTGCCAGCAGTTTGCCCGGGACTAGCGGGAGTTACAATGAGCAGTTCTTC.

Notes on this clone: Other DNA variants within this sample encode the same CDR3. CDR3 coding DNA: TGTGCCAGTAGTATTCAGGGTGACTATGGCTACACCTTC. Encoded protein: CASSIQGDYGYTF. The V gene is TRBV19, the J gene TRBJ1-2; possible D gene TRBD1, 5 bases. V lost 3 bases and J lost 3, with 8 bases in between. This CDR3 has 13 residues. Per germline, CDR1 LNHDA and CDR2 SQIVND (reference sequence).

The rearrangement uses TRBV29-1 and TRBJ2-4; D unresolved. The CDR3 extends over 15 amino acids. Looked up from germline, CDR1 is SQVTM and CDR2 is ANQGSEA. V was shortened by 3 bases and J by 0 bases, with 12 bases between the two germline ends. The CDR3 loop is CSVEELPLAKNIQYF. The CDR3 DNA reads TGCAGCGTTGAGGAGTTACCACTAGCCAAAAACATTCAGTACTTC.

The chain has TRBV5-4 and TRBJ2-1, with 8 bases lining up with TRBD1. This CDR3 has 15 residues. Trimming cost V 3 bases and J 0 bases; bases outside gene matches: 2. Germline CDR1 SGHNT, CDR2 YYREEE (reference sequence). CDR3 loop: CASSSDRASYNEQFF. The CDR3 DNA is TGTGCCAGCAGCTCGGACAGGGCCTCCTACAATGAGCAGTTCTTC.

CDR3 amino acids: CASSEPGGQGVSEQYF. The CDR3 nucleotides are TGTGCCAGCAGTGAACCTGGAGGACAGGGAGTTAGCGAGCAGTACTTC. The chain uses TRBV6-1 and TRBJ2-7, with 8 bases that match TRBD1. Per germline, CDR1 MNHNS and CDR2 SASEGT. J gave up 6 bases and V 2 bases, and 12 bases lay outside the gene matches. This CDR3 spans 16 amino acids.

The chain carries TRBV5-1 and TRBJ2-1, with 7 positions matching TRBD2. The germline CDR1 and CDR2 sequences are SGHRS and YFSETQ. The CDR3 runs 14 residues. J gave up 13 bases and V 4 bases, and 14 bases lay outside the gene matches. The DNA for the CDR3 is TGCGCCAGCAGCCCGACGGGGGAGGGACCCAAACAGTTCTTC. Translating gives CASSPTGEGPKQFF.

The chain uses TRBV15 and TRBJ1-1; D ambiguous. The CDR3 length is 15 residues. From germline, CDR1 is LNHNV and CDR2 YYDKDF (reference sequence). Trimming took 0 bases from V and 8 from J, leaving 16 bases between them. The CDR3 loop is CATSRDLGGEREAFF. As DNA, the CDR3 is TGTGCCACCAGCAGAGATTTGGGCGGGGAGAGGGAAGCTTTCTTT.

This rearrangement joins TRBV5-8 to TRBJ1-1; D not resolved. V was trimmed by 0 bases and J by 7 bases, leaving 13 bases between them. The CDR3 extends over 14 amino acids. CDR1 and CDR2 from the germline V gene are SGHTS and YDEGEE. The CDR3 loop is CASSLVPEIGEAFF. CDR3 sequence (DNA): TGTGCCAGCAGCTTGGTCCCCGAGATTGGTGAAGCTTTCTTT.

The rearrangement uses TRBV30 and TRBJ1-2; D is possibly TRBD1 (5 bases). Germline CDR1 GTSNPN, CDR2 SVGIG (reference sequence). V lost 2 bases and J lost 4, with 14 bases in between. The CDR3 runs to 14 residues. The CDR3 sequence: CAWSPPQAGYGYTF. The CDR3 DNA sequence: TGTGCCTGGAGTCCCCCACAGGCCGGCTATGGCTACACCTTC.

The rearrangement uses TRBV5-4 and TRBJ2-1, with D maybe TRBD2 (5 bases). The CDR3 extends over 17 amino acids. CDR1 and CDR2 from the germline V gene are SGHNT and YYREEE (reference sequence). V shed 0 bases and J shed 0 bases, with 13 bases lying between them. The CDR3 protein is CASSLDGLTISYNEQFF. CDR3 DNA: TGTGCCAGCAGCTTGGATGGACTTACGATCTCCTACAATGAGCAGTTCTTC.

V usage is TRBV7-8 and J usage is TRBJ2-3; 9 bases line up with TRBD1. CDR1 is SGHVS and CDR2 is FQNEAQ in the germline V gene. Trimming cost V 5 bases and J 0 bases; bases outside gene matches: 6. The CDR3 consists of 16 residues. The DNA for the CDR3 is TGTGCCAGCAGCCCCGGGGACAGGGCAAGCACAGATACGCAGTATTTT. The encoded protein is CASSPGDRASTDTQYF.

The chain recombines TRBV11-2 with TRBJ2-7, with D tentatively TRBD2 (5 bases). V lost 0 bases, J lost 0 bases, and 9 bases lay in between. The CDR3 consists of 15 residues. Germline assignment: CDR1 SGHAT and CDR2 FQNNGV. The CDR3 sequence: CASSLEGSSSYEQYF. The CDR3 DNA follows: TGTGCCAGCAGCTTAGAGGGGAGTAGCTCCTACGAGCAGTACTTC.

This chain joins TRBV30 and TRBJ2-7; no firm D call. Trimming stripped 1 base from V and 0 bases from J, with 16 bases between. The germline CDR1 and CDR2 sequences are GTSNPN and SVGIG (reference sequence). This CDR3 is built from 16 residues. CDR3 sequence: CAWSGESPSYSYEQYF. DNA for the CDR3: TGTGCCTGGAGTGGTGAGAGTCCCTCCTACTCCTACGAGCAGTACTTC.

The chain joins TRBV7-9 to TRBJ2-3; D unresolved. V dropped 5 bases and J dropped 6 bases, with 9 bases sitting between them. In germline, CDR1 is SEHNR, CDR2 FQNEAQ (reference sequence). This CDR3 region has 12 residues. The CDR3, as DNA: TGTGCCAGCAGCCCCGAGGCTGATACGCAGTATTTT. Encoded protein: CASSPEADTQYF.

The rearrangement uses TRBV9 and TRBJ2-1; 8 bases agree with TRBD2. With V trimmed by 0 bases and J by 8 bases, 13 bases remained unmatched. Germline-derived CDR1 and CDR2 are SGDLS and YYNGEE. CDR3 size: 17 residues. In DNA, the CDR3 is TGTGCCAGCAGCGTAGACCCGCCGGGAGGGCCGAGCGATGAGCAGTTCTTC. It encodes CASSVDPPGGPSDEQFF.

The chain has TRBV6-1 and TRBJ2-7; D is unclear. The CDR3 length is 13 residues. Germline CDR1 MNHNS, CDR2 SASEGT. Trimming stripped 10 bases from V and 2 bases from J, with 15 bases between. This CDR3 reads CATSQGVPYEQYF. Written as DNA, the CDR3 is TGTGCCACCTCCCAAGGAGTCCCCTACGAGCAGTACTTC.

The rearrangement uses TRBV7-3 and TRBJ2-2, with TRBD1 matching over 7 bases. Losses at the gene ends were 4 bases for V and 3 bases for J; bases not matched to a gene: 8. The germline CDR1 and CDR2 sequences are SGHTA and FQGTGA. The length of the CDR3 is 16 residues. The CDR3 loop is CASSSRTGWDTGELFF. In DNA, the CDR3 is TGTGCCAGCAGCTCCCGGACAGGTTGGGACACCGGGGAGCTGTTTTTT.

The V and J genes are TRBV5-1 and TRBJ2-7; TRBD1 matches at 10 bases. CDR1 is SGHRS, CDR2 YFSETQ, per germline. Trimming cost V 4 bases and J 6 bases; bases outside gene matches: 7. This CDR3 is 14 amino acids long. The CDR3 nucleotides read TGCGCCAGCAGCCTCCGACAGGGGGCGAGCGAGCAGTACTTC. Amino acids: CASSLRQGASEQYF.

The chain carries TRBV28 and TRBJ2-7; unclear D gene. The CDR3 totals 13 residues. The germline V gene encodes CDR1 MDHEN and CDR2 SYDVKM. Trimming pared 5 bases from V and 5 bases from J, leaving 13 bases between. The CDR3 is CASSLLQNNEQYF. CDR3 sequence (DNA): TGTGCCAGCAGTCTCCTACAGAACAACGAGCAGTACTTC.

The chain has TRBV7-9 and TRBJ1-2, with 9 bases lining up with TRBD1. CDR1 and CDR2 from the germline V gene are SEHNR and FQNEAQ (reference sequence). The V segment lost 7 bases and the J segment 8 bases; nucleotides outside the gene matches: 11. There are 14 residues in the CDR3. Here the CDR3 DNA reads TGTGCCAGCAACTCCGGGACAGGGTACGGGGGCTACACCTTC. Residues: CASNSGTGYGGYTF.

The chain has TRBV7-9 and TRBJ1-1, with 7 bases matching TRBD1. The CDR3 spans 13 residues. Per the germline V gene, CDR1 is SEHNR and CDR2 is FQNEAQ (reference sequence). J lost 0 bases, V lost 7 bases, and 2 bases had no gene match. CDR3 in DNA: TGTGCCAGCACCGGACAGGTGAACACTGAAGCTTTCTTT. Translation gives CASTGQVNTEAFF.

J is TRBJ1-4 and V is TRBV7-9; TRBD1 agrees at 8 bases. V shed 2 bases and J 7 bases; nucleotides not matched to a gene: 9. This CDR3 spans 16 amino acids. Germline V CDR1 and CDR2: SEHNR, FQNEAQ (reference sequence). CDR3 DNA: TGTGCCAGCAGCTTAACCTCAGGGGGCGGGGGTGAAAAACTGTTTTTT. It specifies CASSLTSGGGGEKLFF.